Below, one T cell receptor (beta chain) is given with its context. Its antigen is still unknown. Base qualities are not recorded, but no much larger clone differs from it by a single base. These data originate in a study of cytomegalovirus exposure and HLA in healthy donors (dated by TCRdb to about 2017). Study-wide context: An earlier analysis of approximately 590 of the donors reported approximately 290 Gb of sequence data and around 120 million unique TCR beta sequences from 150 million to 200 million T cells. The study aimed to test whether cataloging public T cell receptors could reveal signatures of past pathogen exposure. Using immunosequencing, the study profiled T cell repertoires from fewer than 700 subjects and related those repertoires to cytomegalovirus serostatus. Both class I and class II loci were covered by HLA typing, at four-digit resolution. All discovery cohort repertoires had been generated on a single sequencing platform. A later analysis re-analyzed previously published TCR beta repertoires from 600 to 850 donors and added high-resolution HLA genotyping to study TCR occurrence patterns. Four to six DR-DQ haplotypes were handled as single units for association and clustering, since linkage in the cohort was strong. The later analysis used no new phenotypic data to find candidate immune exposures, relying instead on TCR beta sequences and their occurrence across donors. In an earlier analysis of a few hundred of the donors, high-throughput TCR beta sequencing was used to judge whether each TCR beta V gene segment behaved as functional or pseudogenic. The genetic ancestry cluster associated with self-reported Caucasian donors included approximately 85% of the 350 to 500 genotyped donors. Donor age, sex, ethnicity and CMV serostatus were compiled together with the repertoire data. About 300 gigabases of sequencing data and around 87 million unique TCR sequences were included in an early release covering about 600 HLA-typed donors. A later genetic analysis took genome-wide SNP genotypes for about three fifths of the 666 donors and used that subset as a discovery cohort. The number of donors typed differed by locus, with about 629-640 for A, B, C, DRB1 and DQB1, around 500 for DQA1, 606 for DPA1, and some 440 for DPB1. Among a few hundred genotyped donors of the cohort, an average of approximately 240,000 unique TCR beta nucleotide sequences were sequenced per donor, around a sixth of them non-productive. To predict cytomegalovirus infection status, the study combined high-throughput TCR immunosequencing, statistical association of individual TCRs with disease status, and machine learning. In addition to the first cohort of 650 to 750 subjects, a separate validation cohort of 120 different subjects was used. General study outcomes and caveats: In a later analysis, several top co-occurrence clusters were reported to appear linked to parvovirus B19, influenza, CMV and Epstein-Barr virus. The classifier was reported to diagnose cytomegalovirus status with high specificity and sensitivity in both the original and validation cohorts. Immune exposure information for the cohort was limited to CMV serostatus. In a later analysis, most CMV-associated TCR beta chains were found to appear HLA-restricted, with HLA associations seemingly driven largely by CMV exposure. A later genetic analysis reported fewer N-insertions in productive TCRs among donors in an Asian-associated ancestry cluster than the roughly 700-donor mean. It was suggested by the authors that the approach could potentially be generalized to other disease states and immunological phenotypes. In a later analysis, TCR association rates were found to vary across HLA loci, with the most associated TCRs seen for DRB1 alleles and the fewest for HLA-C alleles. Because counts were too low, about 18 rarely observed V segments, including chromosome 9 orphons, were left out of the earlier analysis of approximately 580 of the donors. A group of highly shared sequence variants was considered likely to be a technical artifact of the sequencing pipeline. Presence/absence analyses assumed roughly uniform sequencing depth across donors, an assumption that may not hold. When HLA alleles, especially DR and DQ, strongly co-occurred, attributing TCR associations to individual alleles was difficult. Some IMGT-functional V segments, including TRBV6-2 and TRBV6-3, could not be distinguished by the 87-base-pair reads and were therefore excluded. Because some donors lacked HLA typing at each locus, the association tests relied only on the typed subset. In a later genetic analysis, a missense DCLRE1C variant was associated with V-gene and J-gene trimming of TCR beta chains, and the association was replicated in an independent cohort. In a later analysis, around 17,000 TCR beta sequences were associated with specific HLA alleles at a false discovery rate of 0.05. Most TCR sequences were seen in very few donors, while some public TCRs were found in many individuals. In a later analysis, HLA-associated TCR beta chains were found to be more clonally expanded and to have lower generation probabilities than equally common non-associated chains. Correlated functional status among segregating V segments might reflect linkage disequilibrium, but an unknown experimental factor could not be ruled out. An earlier analysis of roughly 570 of the donors showed that most TCR beta V segments appeared in productive rearrangements either about 90% or about 30% of the time, which broadly matched IMGT annotations. In the study, 150 to 200 TCR beta chains were listed as associated with cytomegalovirus. A further reported finding was that TCR beta sequences accurately predicted the HLA-A and HLA-B alleles for most subjects in the first cohort. Only TCR beta chains were sequenced in this cohort, and the absence of alpha or paired-chain data limited detectable features. In vitro tests confirmed that a few of the cytomegalovirus-associated TCR beta chains recognize cytomegalovirus antigens.

Library preparation used the immunoSEQ multiplex PCR assay. For the multiplex PCR, a mixture combining 60 forward primers for TCR Vbeta segments and 13 reverse primers for TCR Jbeta segments was used. The CDR3 region of rearranged TCR beta genes was amplified from genomic DNA by a multiplex PCR assay. On the Illumina HiSeq System, the amplified TCR beta libraries were sequenced as 87-base-pair reads. Per the source publication's procedure: In a later analysis, some 80 million unique TCR beta chains were counted across the roughly 670 repertoires, and roughly 11 million of these chains were shared by at least two donors. Raw reads were error-corrected and collapsed into unique sequences with a nearest-neighbor algorithm that merged closely related sequences to remove PCR and sequencing errors. Alignment of CDR3 sequences to IMGT reference sequences was used to assign V, D and J gene segments. For a sequence to be retained, a match of at least six nucleotides to both a V gene segment and a J gene segment was required. A rearrangement was called productive if the CDR3 had no stop codons and remained in frame with V and J, and every other rearrangement was called non-productive. CDR3 was defined according to IMGT convention as the region running from the second conserved V-encoded cysteine to the conserved J-encoded phenylalanine. In an earlier analysis of 587 of the donors, sequences lacking an unambiguous match to a single V gene segment were excluded. In an earlier analysis of about 590 of the donors, a V segment was called functional when productive rearrangements were above 56.7%, and segregating when the standard deviation between donors exceeded 5%. To diagnose cytomegalovirus status from the catalog of TCR beta chain sequences, a statistical classification framework was built. In a later analysis, V and J genes were assigned by comparing TCR nucleotide sequences against IMGT/GENE-DB human TR gene sequences. A later analysis assigned CDR3 sequences and most-parsimonious VDJ recombination scenarios with the TCRdist pipeline. A later analysis defined each TCR beta chain by its CDR3 amino acid sequence plus V-gene family, and excluded reads lacking a unique V-gene family. In a later analysis, some 600 highly shared, low-generation-probability nucleotide sequences were removed to address suspected cross-contamination and a sequencing artifact. In a later analysis, a clonal expansion index for each public chain was calculated from normalized within-repertoire ranks of inferred template counts. In a later analysis, generation probabilities were computed using a VDJ recombination model fitted to out-of-frame rearrangements, and the results were checked against IGoR. In a later analysis, hypergeometric tests were used to score TCR-TCR, TCR-HLA and TCR-CMV co-occurrence, with a repertoire-size bias correction applied to TCR pairs. False discovery rates were estimated in a later analysis by permuting HLA or CMV assignments 20 times. In a later analysis, co-occurring TCRs were grouped using DBSCAN, and TCRdist sequence similarity was added for clustering within HLA-allele-positive subsets. Repertoires with fewer than 30,000 or more than 120,000 public chains were left out of co-occurrence clustering, as were about 5 repertoires with anomalous nucleotide sharing. The immuneACCESS repertoire file appears here via TCRdb, limited to in-frame rearrangements. These files lack a portion of the clones; in checked studies, under half of the deficit traces to unresolved V genes, and the cause of the others is not known. V and J calls and clone size are copied from that table; D and trimming were computed from the DNA. The sample profile shows under 200,000 clones; approximately 77% of them were found once. The ten biggest clones cover roughly 3.1% of the sample.

The cohort was made up of about 670 healthy bone marrow donors. At the time of sampling, every cohort member was nominally healthy, though immune exposures that went unrecorded were likely present. The donor tested CMV seropositive, placing the donor among the 289 seropositive members of the cohort. A peripheral blood sample was collected from each donor, and TCR beta sequencing was performed on peripheral blood mononuclear cells. The Qiagen DNeasy Blood Extraction Kit was used to extract genomic DNA from the blood cell samples. The junction shows trimming of 2 bases on V and 0 bases on J, and the gene matches do not reach 3 bases of it. The germline V gene provides CDR1 MNHEY and CDR2 SVGAGI. The CDR3, from cysteine to phenylalanine, totals 16 residues. The read is trimmed to its CDR3 DNA, 48 bases read in frame from base 1.

Material: PBMCs. The chain is made from TRBV6-5 and TRBJ2-2; 7 bases in the middle match TRBD2. The receptor comes from a man aged 35 to 55 in good health and CMV-seropositive. The sequenced DNA: TGTGCCAGCAGTTACGGGGCGGGAGCGAACACCGGGGAGCTGTTTTTT. Its amino acids are CASSYGAGANTGELFF.